The clone carrying this T cell receptor (beta chain) ranks as medium-sized (0.01 to 0.1%). Its specificity is not known. The library was built for alpha chains, so this beta chain is an off-target read and its size means little. TCRdb re-derived calls from the 5' RACE reads in MiXCR, one entry per CDR3 protein. The table includes thousands of distinct CDR3 sequences, 13% to 15% detected once. The time point denotes: sample taken at primary tumor resection. Donation came from some 73 patients with untreated early-stage non-small cell lung cancer. Unsorted whole RNA of tumor, nontumor lung or frozen PBMC was sequenced. This sample is part of a study of spatial heterogeneity in lung cancer. Findings and caveats of the study: Tumor mutation counts were tracked by expanded intratumoral alpha and beta TCR counts.

The CDR3 consists of 15 residues. The ends were cut back, 6 bases at V and 3 bases at J, with 14 bases in the middle. This chain joins TRBV12-3 or TRBV12-4 and TRBJ2-2; maybe TRBD1 (6 bases). Sequenced material: lung tumor tissue, taken at surgery. The sequence was obtained from a female donor with early-stage non-small cell lung cancer. Here the CDR3 DNA reads TGTGCCAGCAGCAACCCAGGGGTTGACACCGGGGAGCTGTTTTTT. This codes for CASSNPGVDTGELFF.